This record concerns one T cell receptor beta chain sequence. This record comes from a study of blood T cell repertoires in COVID-19. Study-wide context: From the United States, Italy and Spain came samples of acute and convalescent COVID-19. PBMCs, B-cell-depleted T cells, or T cells provided the cDNA or gDNA that made up the material.

Germline-derived CDR1 and CDR2 are SGHNT and YYREEE (reference sequence). Trimming took 4 bases from V and 8 from J; bases not matched to a gene: 9. The CDR3 runs 15 residues. In the study's own analysis: Estimation of nucleated cell counts relied on the amplification of reference gene primers. Here immunoSEQ multiplex PCR was the method, and the copy in TCRdb shows in-frame clones only, minus some. That table supplies the V and J calls and clone size; D and trimming were determined from the DNA. The sample lists fewer than 300,000 clones; around 87% were seen once. This chain joins TRBV5-4 and TRBJ1-6; 7 nucleotides align to TRBD1. Specimen: peripheral blood. This receptor was obtained from a woman between 40 and 50 years old who had recovered from COVID-19. The DNA of the CDR3 is TGTGCCAGCAGCCGTCAGACAGGGCAGGATTCACCCCTCCACTTT. It encodes CASSRQTGQDSPLHF.